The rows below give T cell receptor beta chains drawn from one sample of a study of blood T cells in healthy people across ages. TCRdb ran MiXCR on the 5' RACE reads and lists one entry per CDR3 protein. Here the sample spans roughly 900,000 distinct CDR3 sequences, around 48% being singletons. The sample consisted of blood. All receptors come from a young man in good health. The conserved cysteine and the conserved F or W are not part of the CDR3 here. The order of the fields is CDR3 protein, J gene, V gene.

CDR3 protein: ASSFLTGGRLNYGYT
J gene: TRBJ1-2
V gene: TRBV27

CDR3 protein: ASSFVLGNEQF
J gene: TRBJ2-1
V gene: TRBV27

CDR3 protein: ASSLATDSSTDTQY
J gene: TRBJ2-3
V gene: TRBV5-1

CDR3 protein: ASSRLDTQY
J gene: TRBJ2-3
V gene: TRBV12-3/TRBV12-4

CDR3 protein: ASSDGGPGANVLT
J gene: TRBJ2-6
V gene: TRBV6-4

CDR3 protein: ASSFMDRGQDGYT
J gene: TRBJ1-2
V gene: TRBV28

CDR3 protein: ASSSGGSTNEKLF
J gene: TRBJ1-4
V gene: TRBV11-3

CDR3 protein: ASSYLGTSGGRKETQY
J gene: TRBJ2-5
V gene: TRBV6-2/TRBV6-3

CDR3 protein: ASSTLGLANYGYT
J gene: TRBJ1-2
V gene: TRBV7-9

CDR3 protein: ASSQDRVNNSPLH
J gene: TRBJ1-6
V gene: TRBV6-5

CDR3 protein: AISGRSTDTQY
J gene: TRBJ2-3
V gene: TRBV10-3

CDR3 protein: ASSDSVVAERKETQY
J gene: .
V gene: TRBV7-9

CDR3 protein: ASSHGTFPDTQY
J gene: TRBJ2-3
V gene: TRBV7-9

CDR3 protein: AGGTANYGYT
J gene: TRBJ1-2
V gene: TRBV30

CDR3 protein: SVDGQGAEAF
J gene: TRBJ1-1
V gene: TRBV29-1

CDR3 protein: SASRLAGGVGQF
J gene: TRBJ2-1
V gene: TRBV20-1

CDR3 protein: ASSPGRNYGYT
J gene: TRBJ1-2
V gene: TRBV12-3/TRBV12-4

CDR3 protein: ASSLIPGLNTEAF
J gene: TRBJ1-1
V gene: TRBV27

CDR3 protein: ASSLVAAGYGAYEQY
J gene: TRBJ2-7
V gene: TRBV27

CDR3 protein: SVRGTPGGEQY
J gene: TRBJ2-7
V gene: TRBV29-1

CDR3 protein: ASSSQETEQY
J gene: TRBJ2-7
V gene: TRBV28

CDR3 protein: ASSVHGGPNTEAF
J gene: TRBJ1-1
V gene: TRBV7-6

CDR3 protein: ASSPRRGTGGYT
J gene: TRBJ1-2
V gene: TRBV7-6

CDR3 protein: ASSPEGTGVSYNEQF
J gene: TRBJ2-1
V gene: TRBV5-1

CDR3 protein: ASSLELGGYYEQY
J gene: TRBJ2-7
V gene: TRBV7-8

CDR3 protein: ASSREQGSNEKLF
J gene: TRBJ1-4
V gene: TRBV28

CDR3 protein: ASSYSFQGSATYEQY
J gene: .
V gene: TRBV6-2/TRBV6-3

CDR3 protein: ASSSRGGLHEKLF
J gene: TRBJ1-4
V gene: TRBV12-3/TRBV12-4

CDR3 protein: ASSLEDTRSYGYT
J gene: TRBJ1-2
V gene: TRBV7-2

CDR3 protein: SARAPDLFYEQY
J gene: TRBJ2-7
V gene: TRBV20-1